These 24 T cell receptor beta chains were sequenced from one sample in a study of cytomegalovirus exposure and HLA in healthy donors. Amplification used 60 Vbeta primers and 13 Jbeta primers. TCRdb's table, derived via immunoSEQ multiplex PCR, lists solely in-frame clones and lacks some. The table includes about 160,000 clones, around 80% detected once. The specimen sequenced was PBMCs. The receptor source for this set is a man between 35 and 55 years old in good health and CMV-seronegative.

This chain uses TRBV11-3 with TRBJ2-7; possibly TRBD2 for D (5 bases). V shed 5 bases and J shed 7 bases, with 12 bases lying between them. The CDR3 sequence is 12 residues long. Germline CDR1 and CDR2: SGHNT and YENEEA. CDR3 coding DNA: TGTGCCAGCAGCCCTTCCACGGGAGAGCAGTACTTC. Protein product: CASSPSTGEQYF. Full variable domain (remainder filled in from reference TRBV11-3 and TRBJ2-7): EAGVVQSPRYKIIEKKQPVAFWCNPISGHNTLYWYLQNLGQGPELLIRYENEEAVDDSQLPKDRFSAERLKGVDSTLKIQPAELGDSAVYLCASSPSTGEQYFGPGTRLTVT.

V gene TRBV7-2 combines with J gene TRBJ1-1, with 8 bases identical to TRBD1. The germline gives CDR1 SGHTA, CDR2 FQGNSA. This CDR3 comprises 16 residues. With V trimmed by 4 bases and J by 3 bases, 10 bases remained unmatched. Here the CDR3 reads CASSSNPTGAYTEAFF. CDR3 nucleotide sequence: TGTGCCAGCAGCTCCAACCCGACAGGGGCGTACACTGAAGCTTTCTTT.

The chain carries TRBV15 and TRBJ2-3, with D maybe TRBD1 (6 bases). The CDR3 is made up of 15 amino acids. CDR1 LNHNV and CDR2 YYDKDF come from the germline V gene (reference sequence). With 1 base removed from V and 6 bases from J, the gap between germline ends came to 14 bases. This chain's CDR3 is CATSRGGTGLDTQYF. CDR3 nucleotide sequence: TGTGCCACCAGCAGAGGGGGAACAGGGCTGGATACGCAGTATTTT.

In this sample, this clone is medium-sized (0.01 to 0.1%). The gene calls are TRBV6-5 and TRBJ1-3; D is unclear. Germline values: CDR1 MNHEY, CDR2 SVGAGI. Trimming took off 11 bases at V and 4 bases at J, with 18 bases between the two ends. The CDR3 has 14 residues. CDR3 sequence: CAVGVRGSGNTIYF. The CDR3 region has the DNA TGTGCCGTGGGAGTTCGGGGTTCAGGAAACACCATATATTTT.

The V gene is TRBV27, the J gene TRBJ2-3, with 9 bases fitting TRBD2. The length of the CDR3 is 13 residues. Trimming cost V 6 bases and J 3 bases; bases outside gene matches: 1. The germline CDR1 and CDR2 sequences are MNHEY and SMNVEV (reference sequence). This chain's CDR3 is CASRREGTDTQYF. As DNA, the CDR3 is TGTGCCAGCAGGCGGGAGGGGACAGATACGCAGTATTTT.

CDR3 bases: TGTGCCAGCAGCCTCGACGGGAAGTCGACCGGGGAGCTGTTTTTT. Its protein is CASSLDGKSTGELFF. The chain links TRBV5-4 to TRBJ2-2, with D tentatively TRBD2 (5 bases). Germline V CDR1 and CDR2: SGHNT, YYREEE (reference sequence). Trimming stripped 4 bases from V and 5 bases from J, with 15 bases between. The CDR3 is 15 residues long.

The rearrangement links TRBV18 to TRBJ2-3, with 10 bases matching TRBD2. The CDR3 sequence is 15 residues long. Trimming removed 3 bases from V and 2 bases from J; junction bases left unmatched: 2. Germline CDR1 KGHSH, CDR2 LQKENI. The chain's CDR3 is CASSPLAGVTDTQYF. Written as DNA, the CDR3 is TGTGCCAGCTCACCCCTAGCGGGAGTCACAGATACGCAGTATTTT.

The chain links TRBV14 to TRBJ1-3; a possible D gene is TRBD1 (6 bases). The germline V and J ends were trimmed by 4 bases and 0 bases, with 10 bases remaining between them. The CDR3 is 15 amino acids. Germline CDR1 SGHDN, CDR2 FVKESK. CDR3: CASSPRTASGNTIYF. The CDR3 DNA reads as TGTGCCAGCAGCCCCCGGACAGCCTCTGGAAACACCATATATTTT. Based on the CDR3 plus reference TRBV14 and TRBJ1-3, the full variable domain is EAGVTQFPSHSVIEKGQTVTLRCDPISGHDNLYWYRRVMGKEIKFLLHFVKESKQDESGMPNNRFLAERTGGTYSTLKVQPAELEDSGVYFCASSPRTASGNTIYFGEGSWLTVV.

This clone was seen only once. CDR3 residues: CASRRAGGYTDTQYF. CDR3 bases: TGTGCCAGCAGGAGAGCGGGAGGGTACACAGATACGCAGTATTTT. The chain carries TRBV9 and TRBJ2-3; 10 nucleotides align to TRBD2. CDR1 is SGDLS and CDR2 is YYNGEE in the germline V gene. V dropped 5 bases and J dropped 2; count of bases not matched to a gene: 5. CDR3 length equals 15 residues.

The V and J genes are TRBV5-1 and TRBJ2-5; 7 nucleotides match TRBD2. Germline V gene data show CDR1 as SGHRS and CDR2 as YFSETQ. CDR3 length equals 14 residues. V shed 2 bases and J 5 bases; nucleotides not matched to a gene: 6. The DNA for the CDR3 is TGCGCCAGCAGCTTCGAGCTCGGGGGGGAGACCCAGTACTTC. As protein: CASSFELGGETQYF. The full variable domain, with the rest looked up from reference TRBV5-1 and TRBJ2-5, is KAGVTQTPRYLIKTRGQQVTLSCSPISGHRSVSWYQQTPGQGLQFLFEYFSETQRNKGNFPGRFSGRQFSNSRSEMNVSTLELGDSALYLCASSFELGGETQYFGPGTRLLVL.

The chain carries TRBV7-9 and TRBJ1-2; the D gene is possibly TRBD1 (5 bases). Looked up from germline, CDR1 is SEHNR and CDR2 is FQNEAQ (reference sequence). CDR3 length: 15 residues. V was shortened by 4 bases and J by 6 bases, with 18 bases between the two germline ends. The CDR3 nucleotides read TGTGCCAGCAGCTCACCGGGGGACGCGAAGAATGGCTACACCTTC. Translation gives CASSSPGDAKNGYTF. The variable domain in full, completed from reference TRBV7-9 and TRBJ1-2, reads DTGVSQNPRHKITKRGQNVTFRCDPISEHNRLYWYRQTLGQGPEFLTYFQNEAQLEKSRLLSDRFSAERPKGSFSTLEIQRTEQGDSAMYLCASSSPGDAKNGYTFGSGTRLTVV.

The chain carries TRBV6-5 and TRBJ2-7, with D tentatively TRBD1 (5 bases). There are 14 residues in the CDR3. CDR1 MNHEY and CDR2 SVGAGI come from the germline V gene. The ends were cut back, 5 bases at V and 1 base at J, with 12 bases in the middle. The chain's CDR3 is CASSTDRQSYEQYF. Here the CDR3 DNA reads TGTGCCAGCAGTACGGACCGACAGTCCTACGAGCAGTACTTC.

J is TRBJ1-1 and V is TRBV25-1; tentative D call: TRBD1 (5 bases). The CDR3 has 14 amino acids. Trimming stripped 2 bases from V and 3 bases from J, with 10 bases between. Per germline, CDR1 MGHDK and CDR2 SYGVNS. The CDR3 region has the DNA TGTGCCAGCAGTGAACAGGGATATTACACTGAAGCTTTCTTT. Translated, it gives CASSEQGYYTEAFF.

The chain employs TRBV27 and TRBJ2-2, with D possibly TRBD1 on 5 matching bases. CDR3 length equals 17 residues. V lost 2 bases to trimming and J lost 5 bases, with 18 bases between them. CDR1 MNHEY and CDR2 SMNVEV come from the germline V gene (reference sequence). The CDR3 is CASSLRYRQIGTGELFF. The CDR3 DNA sequence: TGTGCCAGCAGTTTAAGATATAGACAGATAGGGACCGGGGAGCTGTTTTTT.

The rearrangement links TRBV5-1 to TRBJ2-2; D possibly corresponds to TRBD2 (6 bases). Per germline, CDR1 SGHRS and CDR2 YFSETQ. V lost 3 bases to trimming and J lost 5 bases, with 17 bases between them. The CDR3 loop spans 16 amino acids. The DNA of the CDR3 is TGCGCCAGCAGCTATAGGATAGCGGACCGGACCGGGGAGCTGTTTTTT. It codes for CASSYRIADRTGELFF.

This clone was counted a few times. The gene calls are TRBV21-1 and TRBJ2-5; whether TRBD1, the table's D call, matches the DNA was not checked. TRBV21-1 counts as a pseudogene. The CDR3 sequence is 12 residues long. CDR3 loop: CTTHRGQKTQYF. CDR3 nucleotides: TGCACCACCCACAGGGGGCAAAAGACCCAGTACTTC.

The chain links TRBV27 to TRBJ2-7; D perhaps matches TRBD1 (5 bases). This CDR3 has 14 amino acids. V lost 7 bases, J lost 4 bases, and 17 bases lay in between. The germline V gene encodes CDR1 MNHEY and CDR2 SMNVEV (reference sequence). CDR3 nucleotide sequence: TGTGCCAGCAACCCCTCAGGGTATAAGTACGAGCAGTACTTC. This translates into CASNPSGYKYEQYF.

The chain joins TRBV15 to TRBJ2-7; 7 positions match TRBD2. V dropped 0 bases and J dropped 3; count of bases not matched to a gene: 2. The germline gives CDR1 LNHNV, CDR2 YYDKDF (reference sequence). The CDR3 is made up of 14 amino acids. Here the CDR3 reads CATSRDGRNYEQYF. DNA for the CDR3: TGTGCCACCAGCAGAGACGGGAGGAACTACGAGCAGTACTTC.

V is TRBV11-2 and J is TRBJ1-1, with D uncertain. Germline V CDR1 and CDR2: SGHAT, FQNNGV. The CDR3 is made up of 15 amino acids. V shed 2 bases and J shed 1 base, with 11 bases lying between them. The CDR3 region is CASSLFASKNTEAFF. CDR3 in DNA: TGTGCCAGCAGCTTATTCGCGTCAAAGAACACTGAAGCTTTCTTT. The full variable domain, with the rest looked up from reference TRBV11-2 and TRBJ1-1, is EAGVAQSPRYKIIEKRQSVAFWCNPISGHATLYWYQQILGQGPKLLIQFQNNGVVDDSQLPKDRFSAERLKGVDSTLKIQPAKLEDSAVYLCASSLFASKNTEAFFGQGTRLTVV.

The chain uses TRBV7-9 and TRBJ1-3; D may be TRBD1 (6 bases). The CDR3 runs 14 residues. Germline V gene data show CDR1 as SEHNR and CDR2 as FQNEAQ (reference sequence). The CDR3 reads CSGWTALSGNTIYF. The CDR3 DNA reads TGTTCCGGGTGGACAGCTCTCTCTGGAAACACCATATATTTT.

The V and J genes are TRBV9 and TRBJ2-3; TRBD2 matches 15 bases. J gave up 1 base and V 1 base, and 7 bases lay outside the gene matches. CDR1 SGDLS and CDR2 YYNGEE come from the germline V gene. This CDR3 spans 19 amino acids. The CDR3, as DNA: TGTGCCAGCAGCGTAATCCCGGGACTAGCGGGAGGACGCACAGATACGCAGTATTTT. Its translation is CASSVIPGLAGGRTDTQYF. Based on the CDR3 plus reference TRBV9 and TRBJ2-3, the full variable domain is DSGVTQTPKHLITATGQRVTLRCSPRSGDLSVYWYQQSLDQGLQFLIQYYNGEERAKGNILERFSAQQFPDLHSELNLSSLELGDSALYFCASSVIPGLAGGRTDTQYFGPGTRLTVL.

V usage is TRBV5-4 and J usage is TRBJ2-1, with 7 bases aligning to TRBD2. The V and J ends lost 4 bases and 10 bases, in that order; junction bases with no gene match: 8. The CDR3 length is 13 residues. Germline V gene data show CDR1 as SGHNT and CDR2 as YYREEE (reference sequence). The CDR3 here is CASSMTAGYEQFF. In nucleotides, the CDR3 is TGTGCCAGCAGCATGACAGCGGGGTACGAGCAGTTCTTC.

This chain joins TRBV19 and TRBJ2-7; tentatively, D is TRBD2 (7 bases). CDR1 and CDR2 from the germline V gene are LNHDA and SQIVND (reference sequence). This CDR3 spans 17 amino acids. V lost 2 bases, J lost 5 bases, and 22 bases lay in between. Here the CDR3 DNA reads TGTGCCAGTAGTATATACCCGGTAGGGGGGGTATACGACGAGCAGTACTTC. This encodes CASSIYPVGGVYDEQYF. The variable domain in full, completed from reference TRBV19 and TRBJ2-7, reads DGGITQSPKYLFRKEGQNVTLSCEQNLNHDAMYWYRQDPGQGLRLIYYSQIVNDFQKGDIAEGYSVSREKKESFPLTVTSAQKNPTAFYLCASSIYPVGGVYDEQYFGPGTRLTVT.

The chain uses TRBV11-3 and TRBJ2-5; TRBD2 matches 9 bases. The germline V gene has CDR1 SGHNT and CDR2 YENEEA. The CDR3 consists of 16 residues. The V gene end was trimmed by 2 bases and the J gene end by 2 bases; junction bases not matched to a gene: 6. CDR3 coding DNA: TGTGCCAGCAGCTTAAGGCTAGCGGGGATTCAAGAGACCCAGTACTTC. This encodes CASSLRLAGIQETQYF.